This passage covers 8 T cell receptor beta chains from one sample sequenced in a study of glioma-infiltrating T cells. Using RNA template, CDR3s of TCR alpha and beta were amplified with iRepertoire arm-PCR. TCRdb processed the multiplex PCR reads anew with MiXCR; each CDR3 protein has one entry. The sample records over 100,000 distinct CDR3 sequences, less than 30% being singletons. The specimen sequenced was glioma tissue, nonneoplastic brain tissue, or PBMCs (not recorded which). The receptors were sampled from a human donor with low-grade glioma or glioblastoma, undergoing nonglioma brain surgery, or in good health (not recorded which).

This clonotype has ten or more counts. The chain recombines TRBV27 with TRBJ2-7, with 8 bases aligning to TRBD2. Germline CDR1 and CDR2: MNHEY and SMNVEV (reference sequence). The CDR3 loop spans 17 amino acids. V lost 3 bases and J lost 3; bases outside the gene matches: 13. DNA for the CDR3: TGTGCCAGCAGTTTGGAGGGCAGCGGGAGAGGAAGCTACGAGCAGTACTTC. It translates to CASSLEGSGRGSYEQYF.

This clonotype was counted at least ten times. V is TRBV20-1 and J is TRBJ1-1; D call uncertain. The CDR3 has 14 amino acids. Germline V gene lookup returns CDR1 DFQATT and CDR2 SNEGSKA (reference sequence). Trimming cost V 6 bases and J 1 base, with 15 bases left between them. The CDR3 spells CSASFEVGNTEAFF. CDR3 bases: TGCAGTGCGAGCTTTGAGGTGGGGAACACTGAAGCTTTCTTT.

Comments on this clonotype: A much larger clonotype is one base distant, so this may be a read error. Without the conserved terminal phenylalanine or tryptophan, this CDR3 likely stems from a read error. The CDR3, as DNA: TGTGCCAGCTCACCAAGTAGCCGTAACACTGAAGCTTTCTCT. It encodes CASSPSSRNTEAFS. J is TRBJ1-1 and V is TRBV18, with no clear D. CDR3 length: 14 amino acids. The V gene lost 2 bases and the J gene lost 2 bases, with 9 bases spanning the gap. Germline values: CDR1 KGHSH, CDR2 LQKENI.

In this sample, this clonotype turned up many times. The chain links TRBV12-3 or TRBV12-4 to TRBJ2-7, with 8 bases that match TRBD1. V was clipped by 6 bases and J by 0 bases; unmatched bases: 4. The CDR3 loop spans 14 amino acids. CDR3 in DNA: TGTGCCAGCAGCGGGACAGGTAGCTCCTACGAGCAGTACTTC. It specifies CASSGTGSSYEQYF.

This clonotype was seen many times. V gene TRBV29-1 combines with J gene TRBJ1-1; 8 nucleotides line up with TRBD1. Germline V gene sequence: CDR1 SQVTM, CDR2 ANQGSEA. The CDR3 has 17 amino acids. V was clipped by 0 bases and J by 0 bases; unmatched bases: 9. As DNA, the CDR3 is TGCAGCGTTGAAGACCAGGGGGCTCTTTTGATGAACACTGAAGCTTTCTTT. This translates into CSVEDQGALLMNTEAFF.

A word on this clonotype: At one boundary the junction diverges from the germline segment, which might be a read error. The chain couples TRBV7-2 to TRBJ2-1; 12 bases line up with TRBD2. The CDR3 spans 19 residues. Per the germline V gene, CDR1 is SGHTA and CDR2 is FQGNSA. The CDR3 DNA is TGTGCCAGCAGCCAATACCGAGGACTAGCGGGGAGCTCCTACAATGACCAGCTCTTC. It is translated as CASSQYRGLAGSSYNDQLF.

This clonotype occurred many times. The chain recombines TRBV29-1 with TRBJ1-2, with D uncertain. CDR1 and CDR2 from the germline V gene are SQVTM and ANQGSEA. The germline V and J ends were trimmed by 3 bases and 5 bases, with 10 bases remaining between them. The CDR3 contains 12 residues. The CDR3 is CSVDRQRYGYTF. In DNA form, the CDR3 reads TGCAGCGTTGATAGGCAGCGTTATGGCTACACCTTC.

The sample holds many counts of this clonotype. The chain employs TRBV10-3 and TRBJ1-3, with no clear D. Germline loops: CDR1 ENHRY, CDR2 SYGVKD. The V end lost 8 bases, the J end lost 0 bases, and 17 bases lay between the germline ends. The CDR3 totals 16 residues. CDR3 nucleotide sequence: TGTGCCATCCGACCCCGGGAGACTGACTCTGGAAACACCATATATTTT. This translates into CAIRPRETDSGNTIYF.